One and the same sample provided the 30 T cell receptor beta chains below, sequenced in a study of Ad26.COV2.S vaccination and SARS-CoV-2 variants. Repertoires were generated with immunoSEQ multiplex PCR, while TCRdb's copy carries only in-frame clones and drops some. This sample has about 350,000 clones, with approximately 90% found just once. Treatment reported: about 20 received Ad26.COV2.S at low or high dose, single or two shots; about five received placebo; per-sample allocation not given. Day 63 after the first injection of vaccine or placebo was the sampling time. The sequencing used peripheral blood, collected in a trial of Ad26.COV2.S vaccine versus placebo. All receptors come from a person aged 18-65 years who received the Ad26.COV2.S COVID-19 vaccine or a placebo.

This chain joins TRBV11-3 and TRBJ2-2; 8 nucleotides match TRBD1. This CDR3 region has 15 residues. V lost 4 bases to trimming and J lost 6 bases; unmatched junction nucleotides: 7. Germline CDR1 reads SGHNT; CDR2 reads YENEEA. This CDR3 is CASSSRAGGPGELFF. The DNA for the CDR3 is TGTGCCAGCAGCTCCCGGGCAGGGGGCCCCGGGGAGCTGTTTTTT. Variable domain in full (rest from reference TRBV11-3 and TRBJ2-2): EAGVVQSPRYKIIEKKQPVAFWCNPISGHNTLYWYLQNLGQGPELLIRYENEEAVDDSQLPKDRFSAERLKGVDSTLKIQPAELGDSAVYLCASSSRAGGPGELFFGEGSRLTVL.

This chain connects TRBV5-1 to TRBJ2-1; 8 bases fit TRBD2. The junction had 8 bases not matched to a gene; V was cut back by 0 bases and J by 6 bases. The length of the CDR3 is 16 residues. Germline V gene lookup returns CDR1 SGHRS and CDR2 YFSETQ. CDR3: CASSLASSGGFNEQFF. The DNA for the CDR3 is TGCGCCAGCAGCTTGGCCTCGAGCGGGGGCTTCAATGAGCAGTTCTTC.

The chain couples TRBV7-2 to TRBJ2-2; 9 bases line up with TRBD1. The CDR3 sequence is 16 residues long. V lost 5 bases to trimming and J lost 0 bases; unmatched junction nucleotides: 4. Germline assignment: CDR1 SGHTA and CDR2 FQGNSA. The CDR3 loop is CASSPRDRANTGELFF. The CDR3 DNA reads TGTGCCAGCAGCCCCCGGGACAGGGCGAACACCGGGGAGCTGTTTTTT. The variable domain in full, completed from reference TRBV7-2 and TRBJ2-2, reads GAGVSQSPSNKVTEKGKDVELRCDPISGHTALYWYRQSLGQGLEFLIYFQGNSAPDKSGLPSDRFSAERTGGSVSTLTIQRTQQEDSAVYLCASSPRDRANTGELFFGEGSRLTVL.

The chain links TRBV9 to TRBJ1-1; D unclear. Germline CDR1 SGDLS, CDR2 YYNGEE. The ends were cut back, 2 bases at V and 5 bases at J, with 10 bases in the middle. The CDR3 totals 13 residues. CDR3 residues: CASSVRADTEAFF. The CDR3 bases are TGTGCCAGCAGCGTTCGAGCGGATACTGAAGCTTTCTTT. Filled out from reference TRBV9 and TRBJ1-1, the complete variable domain reads DSGVTQTPKHLITATGQRVTLRCSPRSGDLSVYWYQQSLDQGLQFLIQYYNGEERAKGNILERFSAQQFPDLHSELNLSSLELGDSALYFCASSVRADTEAFFGQGTRLTVV.

This chain connects TRBV29-1 to TRBJ2-1, with 11 bases matching TRBD2. This CDR3 has 16 residues. The germline V gene encodes CDR1 SQVTM and CDR2 ANQGSEA. J lost 6 bases, V lost 7 bases, and 14 bases had no gene match. The CDR3 here is CSAYPGLAARSNEQFF. Here the CDR3 DNA reads TGCAGCGCCTACCCGGGACTAGCGGCTCGATCCAATGAGCAGTTCTTC.

The chain employs TRBV7-9 and TRBJ1-4, with D maybe TRBD1 (6 bases). The ends were cut back, 1 base at V and 0 bases at J, with 12 bases in the middle. Germline CDR1 SEHNR, CDR2 FQNEAQ (reference sequence). CDR3 size: 17 residues. CDR3 protein: CASSLGRTVATNEKLFF. The CDR3 nucleotides are TGTGCCAGCAGCTTAGGGAGGACAGTAGCAACTAATGAAAAACTGTTTTTT. Together with reference TRBV7-9 and TRBJ1-4, the CDR3 gives the full variable domain: DTGVSQNPRHKITKRGQNVTFRCDPISEHNRLYWYRQTLGQGPEFLTYFQNEAQLEKSRLLSDRFSAERPKGSFSTLEIQRTEQGDSAMYLCASSLGRTVATNEKLFFGSGTQLSVL.

The chain recombines TRBV5-1 with TRBJ1-1; D is unresolved. Trimming pared 4 bases from V and 2 bases from J, leaving 18 bases between. CDR3 length equals 16 residues. CDR1 is SGHRS, CDR2 YFSETQ, per germline. The CDR3 sequence is CASSNQASGLNTEAFF. The CDR3 DNA reads as TGCGCCAGCAGCAATCAAGCCAGCGGTCTCAACACTGAAGCTTTCTTT.

This chain uses TRBV28 with TRBJ2-7; weak D call: TRBD1 (5 bases). V lost 3 bases to trimming and J lost 0 bases, with 18 bases between them. The CDR3 totals 17 residues. The germline V gene encodes CDR1 MDHEN and CDR2 SYDVKM. This chain's CDR3 is CASSFIGVSSRSYEQYF. CDR3 nucleotides: TGTGCCAGCAGTTTCATAGGGGTCAGTTCTCGCTCCTACGAGCAGTACTTC.

This clone was counted a single time. This chain links TRBV6-5 with TRBJ2-5, with D unclear. V lost 5 bases and J 0 bases, leaving 4 bases between the germline ends. CDR3 length: 12 amino acids. Germline-derived CDR1 and CDR2 are MNHEY and SVGAGI. The CDR3 region is CASSQNQETQYF. The CDR3, as DNA: TGTGCCAGCAGTCAAAACCAAGAGACCCAGTACTTC.

This clone was detected only once. The chain recombines TRBV19 with TRBJ1-4, with D uncertain. This CDR3 comprises 15 residues. The V gene lost 1 base and the J gene lost 7 bases, with 13 bases spanning the gap. Germline assignment: CDR1 LNHDA and CDR2 SQIVND (reference sequence). The CDR3 DNA sequence: TGTGCCAGTAGTATAGGGTCGCTTCGTGGTGAAAAACTGTTTTTT. Translating it yields CASSIGSLRGEKLFF.

V usage is TRBV10-3 and J usage is TRBJ2-2; TRBD2 matches 9 bases. This CDR3 is 14 amino acids long. J was trimmed by 7 bases and V by 7 bases; bases with no gene match: 7. Germline V CDR1 and CDR2: ENHRY, SYGVKD. In DNA, the CDR3 is TGTGCCATCAAGGAAGCGGGAGGTCACGGGGAGCTGTTTTTT. Translation gives CAIKEAGGHGELFF.

CDR3 region: CASSSGGNYGYTF. The CDR3 coding sequence is TGTGCCAGCAGTTCTGGGGGTAACTATGGCTACACCTTC. The chain carries TRBV6-5 and TRBJ1-2; maybe TRBD1 (5 bases). CDR3 length: 13 amino acids. Per germline, CDR1 MNHEY and CDR2 SVGAGI. V lost 4 bases and J 1 base, leaving 7 bases between the germline ends.

J is TRBJ1-1 and V is TRBV6-6; D gene unclear. From germline, CDR1 is MNHNY and CDR2 SVGAGI (reference sequence). The CDR3 is 13 amino acids. With 7 bases removed from V and 5 bases from J, the gap between germline ends came to 14 bases. The CDR3 is CASTPRAGTEAFF. The CDR3 DNA reads TGTGCCAGCACCCCCCGGGCGGGTACTGAAGCTTTCTTT.

This clone has more than one count but fewer than ten. The chain uses TRBV27 and TRBJ2-7; 13 bases are a match to TRBD2. This CDR3 has 15 amino acids. After removal of 3 bases from V and 5 bases from J, the junction contained 4 bases not matched to a gene. Per germline, CDR1 MNHEY and CDR2 SMNVEV (reference sequence). CDR3 DNA sequence: TGTGCCAGCAGTTTTTTAGGACTAGCGGGAGACGAGCAGTACTTC. Protein sequence: CASSFLGLAGDEQYF.

V is TRBV9 and J is TRBJ1-2; D ambiguous. This CDR3 has 12 amino acids. V was shortened by 0 bases and J by 8 bases, with 8 bases between the two germline ends. The germline V gene has CDR1 SGDLS and CDR2 YYNGEE. This chain's CDR3 is CASSVDGRGYTF. The CDR3 DNA is TGTGCCAGCAGCGTAGATGGCAGGGGCTACACCTTC.

The chain has TRBV18 and TRBJ2-1; TRBD1 matches at 9 bases. CDR3 length: 16 residues. In germline, CDR1 is KGHSH, CDR2 LQKENI. J gave up 3 bases and V 4 bases, and 7 bases lay outside the gene matches. CDR3 sequence (DNA): TGTGCCAGCTCACAAAGGGACAGGGTGGGCTACAATGAGCAGTTCTTC. This translates into CASSQRDRVGYNEQFF.

This chain connects TRBV5-8 to TRBJ2-7; TRBD2 is a possible D gene (6 bases). The germline gives CDR1 SGHTS, CDR2 YDEGEE. Trimming left V 5 bases short and J 0 bases short, with 18 bases between. The CDR3 runs 16 residues. The chain's CDR3 is CASSRRTVGGSYEQYF. The CDR3 bases are TGTGCCAGCAGTCGACGGACTGTGGGGGGCTCCTACGAGCAGTACTTC.

The chain joins TRBV6-5 to TRBJ1-2; TRBD1 matches 9 bases. CDR1 is MNHEY, CDR2 SVGAGI, per germline. The trim removed 8 bases at V and 8 bases at J, leaving 15 bases unmatched. The CDR3 runs 15 residues. CDR3 coding DNA: TGTGCCAGCTCCGAGGGACAGGGCCGACCCACGGGCTACACCTTC. Its translation: CASSEGQGRPTGYTF.

This clone has just a few counts. This rearrangement joins TRBV5-1 to TRBJ2-7; D gene uncertain. V was shortened by 2 bases and J by 2 bases, with 11 bases between the two germline ends. The germline CDR1 and CDR2 sequences are SGHRS and YFSETQ. This CDR3 is built from 14 residues. In nucleotides, the CDR3 is TGCGCCAGCAGCTTAAAGGTCCCCCCCTACGAGCAGTACTTC. Its translation: CASSLKVPPYEQYF.

The rearrangement links TRBV7-9 to TRBJ2-7, with a tentative D call TRBD1 (6 bases). CDR3 length equals 16 residues. V was clipped by 3 bases and J by 1 base, with 16 bases between them. The germline V gene encodes CDR1 SEHNR and CDR2 FQNEAQ (reference sequence). The CDR3 bases are TGTGCCAGCAGCTTCTTTGAAGGGACAAGATCCTACGAGCAGTACTTC. This translates into CASSFFEGTRSYEQYF.

The CDR3 DNA follows: TGTGCCAGCCCGGTTGGAACCTCGAACACTGAAGCTTTCTTT. Translating it yields CASPVGTSNTEAFF. The chain employs TRBV6-5 and TRBJ1-1; no clear D. The CDR3 consists of 14 residues. V lost 8 bases, J lost 1 base, and 14 bases lay in between. Germline assignment: CDR1 MNHEY and CDR2 SVGAGI.

This rearrangement joins TRBV7-2 to TRBJ2-7, with D perhaps assigned TRBD1 or TRBD2 (5 bases each). Looked up from germline, CDR1 is SGHTA and CDR2 is FQGNSA. Trimming removed 5 bases from V and 0 bases from J, with 8 bases in between. The CDR3 has 13 residues. The CDR3 protein is CASSPGPSYEQYF. CDR3 nucleotide sequence: TGTGCCAGCAGCCCGGGACCCTCCTACGAGCAGTACTTC.

Concerning this clone: In the same sample, other DNA sequences code for this CDR3. The chain carries TRBV5-4 and TRBJ2-3; D unclear. The V end was cut by 4 bases, the J end by 2 bases, with 5 bases between. The CDR3 length is 12 residues. CDR1 and CDR2 from the germline V gene are SGHNT and YYREEE (reference sequence). CDR3 in amino acids: CASSRATDTQYF. CDR3 DNA sequence: TGTGCCAGCAGCCGGGCCACAGATACGCAGTATTTT.

This chain joins TRBV14 and TRBJ1-3; no firm D call. The ends were cut back, 2 bases at V and 0 bases at J, with 8 bases in the middle. The CDR3 totals 15 residues. Germline CDR1 SGHDN, CDR2 FVKESK. CDR3 nucleotides: TGTGCCAGCAGCCAACTGCAGTTCTCTGGAAACACCATATATTTT. Amino acid sequence: CASSQLQFSGNTIYF. Supplemented by reference TRBV14 and TRBJ1-3, the full variable domain reads EAGVTQFPSHSVIEKGQTVTLRCDPISGHDNLYWYRRVMGKEIKFLLHFVKESKQDESGMPNNRFLAERTGGTYSTLKVQPAELEDSGVYFCASSQLQFSGNTIYFGEGSWLTVV.

V is TRBV6-2 or TRBV6-3 and J is TRBJ1-4, with D tentatively TRBD1 (6 bases). Per germline, CDR1 MNHEY and CDR2 SVGEGT. The CDR3 spans 15 residues. V was clipped by 6 bases and J by 5 bases, with 16 bases between them. This CDR3 reads CASSLVGQGNEKLFF. The CDR3 DNA follows: TGTGCCAGCAGCCTCGTGGGGCAGGGGAATGAAAAACTGTTTTTT.

The chain employs TRBV9 and TRBJ1-5, with 8 bases matching TRBD1. There are 15 residues in the CDR3. Germline V CDR1 and CDR2: SGDLS, YYNGEE. The V and J ends lost 2 bases and 7 bases, in that order; junction bases with no gene match: 8. In DNA form, the CDR3 reads TGTGCCAGCAGCGTCGATGACAGGGGTAACCAGCCCCAGCATTTT. It specifies CASSVDDRGNQPQHF.

The chain couples TRBV7-8 to TRBJ2-3; 9 nucleotides match TRBD1. CDR3 length: 19 residues. Germline V gene sequence: CDR1 SGHVS, CDR2 FQNEAQ. V shed 3 bases and J 0 bases; nucleotides not matched to a gene: 13. The CDR3 reads CASSFRTGAPPSSTDTQYF. CDR3 coding DNA: TGTGCCAGCAGCTTTAGGACAGGGGCACCACCTTCTAGCACAGATACGCAGTATTTT.

The chain employs TRBV11-2 and TRBJ1-2; D is undetermined. Germline-derived CDR1 and CDR2 are SGHAT and FQNNGV. Trimming stripped 0 bases from V and 6 bases from J, with 23 bases between. This CDR3 has 18 residues. This chain's CDR3 is CASSLDRGSSWGFDGYTF. The CDR3 coding sequence is TGTGCCAGCAGCTTAGATCGTGGATCGTCTTGGGGATTTGATGGCTACACCTTC.

This clone was seen a few times. This rearrangement joins TRBV6-5 to TRBJ1-1; TRBD1 might be the D (6 bases). CDR3 length equals 11 residues. The germline CDR1 and CDR2 sequences are MNHEY and SVGAGI. The V end lost 8 bases, the J end lost 6 bases, and 10 bases lay between the germline ends. The CDR3 loop is CASYTGSEAFF. The CDR3 coding sequence is TGTGCCAGCTACACAGGGTCTGAAGCTTTCTTT.

This chain uses TRBV5-6 with TRBJ2-7; D gene ambiguous. Germline V lookup: CDR1 SGHDT, CDR2 YYEEEE. The CDR3 has 15 residues. The V gene lost 0 bases and the J gene lost 4 bases, with 14 bases spanning the gap. This CDR3 is CASSLEMSKVYEQYF. The CDR3 DNA follows: TGTGCCAGCAGCTTGGAAATGAGTAAAGTATACGAGCAGTACTTC.